Listed here are 15 T cell receptor beta chains from one sample, sequenced in a study of identical twins (dated by TCRdb to the mid-2010s). Library preparation used 5' RACE. For sequencing, an Illumina HiSeq 2000 was employed. The raw public reads went through TCRdb reprocessing: fastp at Q25, MiXCR clone calling, in-frame beta chains kept. Every CDR3 protein is listed once, alongside the most common genes and DNA of its rows. The sample has approximately 690,000 distinct CDR3 sequences on record, approximately 6.1% of them singletons. Clones ranked in the top ten supply roughly 1.6% of the sample. Sequencing was carried out using naive T cells sorted from blood. The cell subset or site label here, explained by the study, means: cells isolated with a human naive T-cell isolation kit. These receptors were collected from a man younger than 30 in good health.

In DNA form, the CDR3 reads TGCGCCAGCAAGCCGACAGGGGGAAGGACTGAAGCTTTCTTT. This sequence encodes CASKPTGGRTEAFF. The V and J genes are TRBV5-1 and TRBJ1-1; TRBD1 matches 9 bases. The CDR3 covers 14 residues. CDR1 and CDR2 (germline): SGHRS, YFSETQ. V dropped 6 bases and J dropped 5; count of bases not matched to a gene: 8.

This clonotype was picked up a small number of times. The genes are TRBV5-1 and TRBJ2-1; D may be TRBD2 (6 bases). Per the germline V gene, CDR1 is SGHRS and CDR2 is YFSETQ. The CDR3 loop spans 15 amino acids. Trimming shortened V by 0 bases and J by 6 bases, and 13 bases separated the two germline ends. The CDR3 nucleotides read TGCGCCAGCAGCTTGGGCGGGAAGGTGTCCAATGAGCAGTTCTTC. Its translation: CASSLGGKVSNEQFF.

In this sample, this clonotype turned up many times. The V and J genes are TRBV5-5 and TRBJ2-7, with D uncertain. V dropped 1 base and J dropped 7 bases, with 9 bases sitting between them. This CDR3 is 12 amino acids long. The germline gives CDR1 SGHKS, CDR2 YYEKEE (reference sequence). Here the CDR3 reads CASSLLALEQYF. Here the CDR3 DNA reads TGTGCCAGCAGCTTGTTAGCCCTTGAGCAGTACTTC. Full variable domain (outside the CDR3, taken from reference TRBV5-5 and TRBJ2-7): DAGVTQSPTHLIKTRGQQVTLRCSPISGHKSVSWYQQVLGQGPQFIFQYYEKEERGRGNFPDRFSARQFPNYSSELNVNALLLGDSALYLCASSLLALEQYFGPGTRLTVT.

At least ten counts were recorded for this clonotype. This chain connects TRBV12-3 or TRBV12-4 to TRBJ2-5, with 7 bases identical to TRBD2. The V segment lost 9 bases and the J segment 5 bases; nucleotides outside the gene matches: 15. There are 15 residues in the CDR3. Written as DNA, the CDR3 is TGTGCCAGTTCCCTCTACGCGGGAGTTTCGGAGACCCAGTACTTC. Its translation: CASSLYAGVSETQYF.

This sequence joins TRBV5-1 and TRBJ2-6; TRBD1 agrees at 7 bases. From germline, CDR1 is SGHRS and CDR2 YFSETQ. The CDR3 totals 19 residues. The junction had 11 bases not matched to a gene; V was cut back by 0 bases and J by 2 bases. The CDR3 protein is CASSLARTGFLTGANVLTF. DNA of the CDR3: TGCGCCAGCAGCTTGGCCCGGACAGGCTTTCTGACTGGGGCCAACGTCCTGACTTTC.

There are many counts of this clonotype. The chain couples TRBV4-2 to TRBJ2-3; a possible D gene is TRBD2 (6 bases). CDR1 and CDR2 from the germline V gene are LGHNA and YNFKEQ. The V gene lost 0 bases and the J gene lost 0 bases, with 10 bases spanning the gap. CDR3 length: 16 amino acids. The DNA of the CDR3 is TGTGCCAGCAGCCAAGATTTCGGGACTAGCACAGATACGCAGTATTTT. Amino acids: CASSQDFGTSTDTQYF.

This clonotype was picked up many times. The chain has TRBV7-2 and TRBJ1-2, with D hard to call. Germline values: CDR1 SGHTA, CDR2 FQGNSA. The CDR3 contains 13 residues. The V and J ends lost 8 bases and 8 bases respectively, with 18 bases between them. The CDR3 DNA is TGTGCCAGCGACCACGAGCTTGGAACCGGCTACACCTTC. Its protein product is CASDHELGTGYTF.

This clonotype was picked up a small number of times. The chain couples TRBV5-1 to TRBJ2-2, with 10 bases matching TRBD2. The CDR3 sequence is 16 residues long. Germline V gene sequence: CDR1 SGHRS, CDR2 YFSETQ. The ends lost 4 bases at V and 5 bases at J; junction bases unmatched: 8. CDR3 DNA: TGCGCCAGCAGCAACCAGCGGGAGGGCCTTACCGGGGAGCTGTTTTTT. Its translation is CASSNQREGLTGELFF.

The chain uses TRBV12-3 or TRBV12-4 and TRBJ1-2; D not resolved. The CDR3 extends over 14 amino acids. Trimming pared 3 bases from V and 7 bases from J, leaving 15 bases between. CDR3 DNA sequence: TGTGCCAGCAGTTTCCGCCGAGGGTCTGGTGGCTACACCTTC. Its protein product is CASSFRRGSGGYTF.

This clonotype has a count of ten or more. This chain uses TRBV12-3 or TRBV12-4 with TRBJ2-1; D not certain. The CDR3 runs 12 residues. V was clipped by 3 bases and J by 4 bases, with 4 bases between them. The CDR3 is CASSFPYNEQFF. The CDR3 nucleotides are TGTGCCAGCAGTTTCCCTTACAATGAGCAGTTCTTC.

This clonotype came up a few times. The rearrangement links TRBV29-1 to TRBJ2-7, with TRBD2 as a possible D gene (7 bases). This CDR3 region has 14 residues. With 6 bases removed from V and 0 bases from J, the gap between germline ends came to 15 bases. Germline CDR1 SQVTM, CDR2 ANQGSEA. CDR3 region: CSVAGGRSSYEQYF. The CDR3 DNA is TGCAGCGTGGCCGGGGGGCGGAGCTCCTACGAGCAGTACTTC.

This chain connects TRBV20-1 to TRBJ2-1; TRBD1 matches 11 bases. CDR3 length: 15 amino acids. J was trimmed by 8 bases and V by 5 bases; bases with no gene match: 11. Germline CDR1 DFQATT, CDR2 SNEGSKA (reference sequence). In nucleotides, the CDR3 is TGCAGTGCTGACCGGGACAGGGGGTCGGCGGATGAGCAGTTCTTC. It codes for CSADRDRGSADEQFF.

Many counts were recorded for this clonotype. The CDR3 is CASSKEGEVPVNEQFF. The CDR3 region has the DNA TGTGCCAGCAGCAAGGAGGGGGAAGTCCCGGTCAATGAGCAGTTCTTC. The genes are TRBV12-3 or TRBV12-4 and TRBJ2-1; D may be TRBD1 or TRBD2 (6 bases each). This CDR3 region has 16 residues. Trimming cost V 6 bases and J 6 bases, with 21 bases left between them.

J is TRBJ2-3 and V is TRBV7-6; 7 bases align to TRBD1. Unmatched junction bases numbered 11, after V lost 5 bases and J lost 6 bases. The germline CDR1 and CDR2 sequences are SGHVS and FNYEAQ. The CDR3 totals 15 residues. CDR3 sequence: CASSPRTGTGDTQYF. The CDR3, as DNA: TGTGCCAGCAGCCCAAGGACAGGTACAGGGGATACGCAGTATTTT.

This clonotype was recorded at least ten times. The chain is built from TRBV12-3 or TRBV12-4 and TRBJ2-7; D is possibly TRBD1 (5 bases). With 3 bases removed from V and 4 bases from J, the gap between germline ends came to 10 bases. The CDR3 length is 13 residues. For the CDR3, the DNA is TGTGCCAGCAGTTTGGCCCCAGGGTACGAGCAGTACTTC. Translation: CASSLAPGYEQYF.